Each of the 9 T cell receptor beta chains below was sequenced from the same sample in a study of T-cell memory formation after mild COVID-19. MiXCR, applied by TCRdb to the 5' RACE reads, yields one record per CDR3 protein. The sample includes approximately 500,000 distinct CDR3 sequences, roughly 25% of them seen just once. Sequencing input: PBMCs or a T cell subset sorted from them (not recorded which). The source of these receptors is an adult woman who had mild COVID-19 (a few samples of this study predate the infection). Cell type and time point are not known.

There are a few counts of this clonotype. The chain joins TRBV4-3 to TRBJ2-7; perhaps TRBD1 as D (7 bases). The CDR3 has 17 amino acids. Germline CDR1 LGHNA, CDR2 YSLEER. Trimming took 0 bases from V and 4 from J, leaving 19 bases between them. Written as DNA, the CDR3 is TGCGCCAGCAGCCAAGATAAGGGAGGAGGGGGCGGTTACGAGCAGTACTTC. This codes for CASSQDKGGGGGYEQYF.

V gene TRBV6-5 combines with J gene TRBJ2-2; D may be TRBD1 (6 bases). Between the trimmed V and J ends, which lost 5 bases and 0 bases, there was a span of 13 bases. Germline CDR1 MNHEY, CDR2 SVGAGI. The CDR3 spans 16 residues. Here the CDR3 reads CASSPSGTTNTGELFF. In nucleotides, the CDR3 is TGTGCCAGCAGTCCGTCCGGGACAACGAACACCGGGGAGCTGTTTTTT.

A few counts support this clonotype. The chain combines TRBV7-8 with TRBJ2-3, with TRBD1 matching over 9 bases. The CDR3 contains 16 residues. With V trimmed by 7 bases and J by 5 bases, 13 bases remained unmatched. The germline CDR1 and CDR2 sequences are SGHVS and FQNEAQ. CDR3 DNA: TGTGCCAGCACCAGCAGGAGGGACAGGGTCGGAGATACGCAGTATTTT. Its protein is CASTSRRDRVGDTQYF. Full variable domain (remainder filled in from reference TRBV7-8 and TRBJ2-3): GAGVSQSPRYKVAKRGQDVALRCDPISGHVSLFWYQQALGQGPEFLTYFQNEAQLDKSGLPSDRFFAERPEGSVSTLKIQRTQQEDSAVYLCASTSRRDRVGDTQYFGPGTRLTVL.

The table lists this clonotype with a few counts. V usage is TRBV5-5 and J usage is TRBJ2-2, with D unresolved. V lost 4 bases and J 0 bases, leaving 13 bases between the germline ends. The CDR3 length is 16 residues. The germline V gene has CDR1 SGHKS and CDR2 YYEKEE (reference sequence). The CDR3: CASSVDVFANTGELFF. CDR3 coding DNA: TGTGCCAGCAGCGTGGATGTGTTCGCGAACACCGGGGAGCTGTTTTTT.

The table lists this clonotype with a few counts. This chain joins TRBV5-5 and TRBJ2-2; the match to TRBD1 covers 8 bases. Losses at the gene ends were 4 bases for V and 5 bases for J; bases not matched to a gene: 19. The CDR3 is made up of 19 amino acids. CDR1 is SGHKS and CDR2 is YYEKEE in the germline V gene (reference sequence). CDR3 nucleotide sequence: TGTGCCAGCAGCGCTGGACAGGGCGGAGCTGGAGGGAGGACCGGGGAGCTGTTTTTT. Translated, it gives CASSAGQGGAGGRTGELFF.

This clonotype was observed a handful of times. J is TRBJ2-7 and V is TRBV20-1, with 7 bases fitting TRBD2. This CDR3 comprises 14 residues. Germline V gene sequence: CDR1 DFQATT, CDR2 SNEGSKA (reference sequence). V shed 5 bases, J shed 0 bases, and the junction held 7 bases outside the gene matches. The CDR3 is CSASYGRFSYEQYF. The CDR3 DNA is TGCAGTGCTTCATACGGGAGGTTCTCCTACGAGCAGTACTTC.

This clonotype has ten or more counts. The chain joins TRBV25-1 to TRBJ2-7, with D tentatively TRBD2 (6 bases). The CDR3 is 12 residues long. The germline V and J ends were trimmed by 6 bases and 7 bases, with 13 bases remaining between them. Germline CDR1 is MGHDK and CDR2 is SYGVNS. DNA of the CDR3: TGTGCCAGCAGGGAACCGGCGGGGGAGCAGTACTTC. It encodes CASREPAGEQYF.

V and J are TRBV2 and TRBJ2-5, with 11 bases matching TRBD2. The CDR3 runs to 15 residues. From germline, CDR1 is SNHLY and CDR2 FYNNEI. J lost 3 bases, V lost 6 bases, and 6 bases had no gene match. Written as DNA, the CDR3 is TGTGCCAGCAGCACTCTAGCGGGGGGCGAAGAGACCCAGTACTTC. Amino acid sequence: CASSTLAGGEETQYF. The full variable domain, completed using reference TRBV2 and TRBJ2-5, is EPEVTQTPSHQVTQMGQEVILRCVPISNHLYFYWYRQILGQKVEFLVSFYNNEISEKSEIFDDQFSVERPDGSNFTLKIRSTKLEDSAMYFCASSTLAGGEETQYFGPGTRLLVL.

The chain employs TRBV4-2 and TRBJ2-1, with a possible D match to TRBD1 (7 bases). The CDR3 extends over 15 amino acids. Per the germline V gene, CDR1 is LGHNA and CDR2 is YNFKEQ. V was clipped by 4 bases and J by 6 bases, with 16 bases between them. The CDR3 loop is CASSPRGTGRNEQFF. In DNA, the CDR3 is TGTGCCAGCAGCCCCAGGGGGACTGGACGCAATGAGCAGTTCTTC.